This TCR beta chain was identified during a study of vaccination and CD4 T cells after COVID-19. Whole-study context: Recovered patients in the cohort numbered six men and four women, two of them Hispanic. Post-COVID draws came a median approximately 100 days after diagnosis (range 35 to 161).

The time point is: late sampling 161 to 241 days after vaccination in three convalescent patients. As for treatment: approximately nine-day PBMC culture with coronavirus spike peptide pools or control peptides (ViraFEST assay). ViraFEST used peptide pools to expand antigen-specific T cells before TCR sequencing. A remark on this clonotype: What it binds is unknown.

With the Oncomine TCR Beta short-read assay, DNA from cultured CD4+ T cells was sequenced. Cultured CD4+ T cells yielded the extracted genomic DNA. TCRdb reanalysed the PCR reads using MiXCR and keeps one entry per CDR3 protein. Here the sample spans some 20,000 distinct CDR3 sequences, roughly two fifths being singletons. Germline values: CDR1 MNHEY, CDR2 SMNVEV (reference sequence). This CDR3 has 15 residues. The germline V and J ends were trimmed by 7 bases and 0 bases, with 15 bases remaining between them. This specimen was CD4+ T cells from blood, cultured in vitro, taken about 7 months after SARS-CoV-2 vaccination. This chain connects TRBV27 to TRBJ1-1, with a possible D match to TRBD1 (5 bases). The TCR originated in a human donor who had recovered from COVID-19. CDR3 DNA: TGTGCCAGCAATCCCGGCAGGGACGTGAACACTGAAGCTTTCTTT. This gives the protein CASNPGRDVNTEAFF.